This T cell receptor beta chain is drawn from a study of T cell repertoires in cytomegalovirus infection. This CDR3 comprises 16 residues. V lost 1 base, J lost 1 base, and 2 bases stayed unmatched. Germline V gene data show CDR1 as SGHVS and CDR2 as FQNEAQ. TCRdb passed the reads through MiXCR, listing each CDR3 protein once. The sample lists 680,000 or so distinct CDR3 sequences; 35% to 40% were seen once. The V gene is TRBV7-8, the J gene TRBJ2-2, with 8 bases fitting TRBD1. The receptor was derived from a human donor in good health (CMV status not recorded). Some clones in this sample may be carry-over from other donors' samples. Sequenced: PBMCs. The CDR3 DNA reads TGTGCCAGCAGCTTAGATGGGACAGGGAACACCGGGGAGCTGTTTTTT. This codes for CASSLDGTGNTGELFF.